The source of this T cell receptor beta chain is a study of cytomegalovirus exposure and HLA in healthy donors. General study results and limits: Cytomegalovirus-associated TCR beta chains were listed, numbering roughly 150.

This CDR3 has 16 residues. Germline values: CDR1 SGDLS, CDR2 YYNGEE. J lost 2 bases, V lost 0 bases, and 3 bases had no gene match. 60 Vbeta and 13 Jbeta primers were used in PCR. Repertoires were generated with immunoSEQ multiplex PCR, while TCRdb's copy carries only in-frame clones and drops some. The top ten clones hold 0.3% of a sample with a few hundred thousand clones, about four fifths of them seen once. Comment on this clone: Its specificity is not known.

The chain uses TRBV9 and TRBJ2-7, with 12 bases aligning to TRBD2. Sequenced material: PBMCs. The clonotype comes from a girl aged 2 to 10 in good health and CMV-seronegative. This CDR3 reads CASSVGGLAGPYEQYF. In DNA, the CDR3 is TGTGCCAGCAGCGTAGGGGGACTAGCGGGTCCCTACGAGCAGTACTTC.